Presented here are 24 T cell receptor beta chains from one specimen sequenced in a study of liver allograft versus peripheral blood T cells. Background on the study: Peripheral blood of the recipients supplied T cell receptor repertoires that were compared with those in transplanted livers.

TCRdb re-called the reads with MiXCR, one entry per CDR3 protein. The data contain roughly 2,000 distinct CDR3 sequences, less than 20% of them singletons. These receptors were taken from a human patient who had a liver transplant. Some T cells may trace back to the graft donor.

By its share, this clonotype is medium-sized. V is TRBV15 and J is TRBJ1-1; D gene ambiguous. The CDR3 extends over 12 amino acids. V shed 3 bases and J shed 6 bases, with 8 bases lying between them. Germline V gives CDR1 LNHNV, CDR2 YYDKDF (reference sequence). DNA for the CDR3: TGTGCCACCAGCAGGGGGTCGGCTGAAGCTTTCTTT. Its protein product is CATSRGSAEAFF.

This clonotype is classed as medium-sized. V usage is TRBV19 and J usage is TRBJ1-2; perhaps TRBD1 as D (5 bases). The V gene's germline CDR1 is LNHDA and CDR2 SQIVND (reference sequence). Between the trimmed V and J ends, which lost 5 bases and 7 bases, there was a span of 14 bases. The CDR3 extends over 13 amino acids. The CDR3 here is CASSVGLGLGYTF. In DNA, the CDR3 is TGTGCCAGTAGTGTGGGTCTGGGGCTTGGCTACACCTTC.

Within the sample, this clonotype is large. The J gene is TRBJ1-1, the V gene TRBV19; weak D call: TRBD1 (5 bases). Germline CDR1 is LNHDA and CDR2 is SQIVND (reference sequence). The length of the CDR3 is 12 residues. The V and J ends lost 8 bases and 0 bases respectively, with 7 bases between them. This CDR3 is CASLTVNTEAFF. CDR3 DNA sequence: TGTGCCAGTTTGACAGTGAACACTGAAGCTTTCTTT.

The rearrangement links TRBV6-5 to TRBJ2-1; the match to TRBD1 covers 8 bases. The V gene end was trimmed by 4 bases and the J gene end by 15 bases; junction bases not matched to a gene: 8. The CDR3 extends over 12 amino acids. Germline loops: CDR1 MNHEY, CDR2 SVGAGI. This CDR3 is CASSSRQGSPFF. The CDR3, as DNA: TGTGCCAGCAGTTCCAGACAGGGGTCTCCGTTCTTC.

This clonotype was seen only a few times. The CDR3 spells CASSEGYLPTYEQYV. The CDR3 DNA reads TGTGCCAGCAGTGAAGGCTATCTACCAACCTACGAGCAGTACGTC. The V call is TRBV6-1, the J call TRBJ2-7; D gene ambiguous. This CDR3 is 15 amino acids long. V shed 1 base and J shed 2 bases, with 12 bases lying between them. Germline CDR1 and CDR2: MNHNS and SASEGT.

The rearrangement links TRBV20-1 to TRBJ1-2; TRBD1 is a possible D gene (6 bases). CDR3 length: 11 amino acids. Germline V gives CDR1 DFQATT, CDR2 SNEGSKA (reference sequence). The CDR3 region is CRGGATYGYTF. The CDR3 coding sequence is TGCAGGGGGGGGGCAACCTATGGCTACACCTTC.

The table lists this clonotype with a few counts. The chain employs TRBV19 and TRBJ1-2, with D tentatively TRBD1 (6 bases). V was pared by 3 bases and J by 2 bases, with 13 bases between. CDR1 is LNHDA and CDR2 is SQIVND in the germline V gene (reference sequence). The CDR3 extends over 15 amino acids. The CDR3 DNA reads as TGTGCCAGTAGTATCCTGGGACATCCGAACTATGGCTACACCTTC. Residues: CASSILGHPNYGYTF.

By sample share, this clonotype is medium-sized (0.01 to 0.1%). The chain carries TRBV30 and TRBJ1-1; 9 nucleotides match TRBD1. Germline CDR1 GTSNPN, CDR2 SVGIG (reference sequence). This CDR3 comprises 17 residues. With V trimmed by 1 base and J by 5 bases, 14 bases remained unmatched. Here the CDR3 DNA reads TGTGCCTGGAGTGCCAGAGGAGGACAGGGGCGACGAACTGAAGCTTTCTTT. Its translation: CAWSARGGQGRRTEAFF.

This clonotype is categorized as medium-sized. The rearrangement links TRBV20-1 to TRBJ1-6, with 8 bases identical to TRBD1. The CDR3 runs to 13 residues. CDR1 DFQATT and CDR2 SNEGSKA come from the germline V gene (reference sequence). V gave up 8 bases and J gave up 5 bases; unmatched junction bases: 5. The CDR3 sequence: CSSLDRDNSPLHF. In DNA, the CDR3 is TGCAGTTCTTTGGACAGGGATAATTCACCCCTCCACTTT.

The table lists this clonotype with a few counts. The chain couples TRBV7-9 to TRBJ1-6; 7 nucleotides match TRBD1. From germline, CDR1 is SEHNR and CDR2 FQNEAQ (reference sequence). The V gene end was trimmed by 1 base and the J gene end by 4 bases; junction bases not matched to a gene: 13. CDR3 length: 19 amino acids. The DNA for the CDR3 is TGTGCCAGCAGCTTAGGCGTATTGAGGACAGGACTTTATAATTCACCCCTCCACTTT. Encoded protein: CASSLGVLRTGLYNSPLHF.

This sequence joins TRBV6-1 and TRBJ1-2; D is perhaps TRBD1 (6 bases). Germline V gives CDR1 MNHNS, CDR2 SASEGT. The V and J ends lost 5 bases and 8 bases respectively, with 15 bases between them. There are 13 residues in the CDR3. CDR3 residues: CASSYSHRDGYTF. CDR3 DNA sequence: TGTGCCAGCAGTTACTCCCACAGGGACGGCTACACCTTC.

This clonotype was observed a handful of times. The chain is built from TRBV30 and TRBJ1-1; no reliable D call. The germline V gene encodes CDR1 GTSNPN and CDR2 SVGIG (reference sequence). The CDR3 runs to 11 residues. V lost 5 bases and J 5 bases, leaving 9 bases between the germline ends. Here the CDR3 DNA reads TGTGCCTGGGCAGCGTTGACTGAAGCTTTCTTT. Its translation is CAWAALTEAFF.

V is TRBV6-1 and J is TRBJ1-5; TRBD1 is a possible D gene (6 bases). There are 14 residues in the CDR3. V lost 6 bases and J 6 bases, leaving 15 bases between the germline ends. Per the germline V gene, CDR1 is MNHNS and CDR2 is SASEGT. For the CDR3, the DNA is TGTGCCAGCAGGGGGGGGCAGGGCGGTCAGCCCCAGCATTTT. It is translated as CASRGGQGGQPQHF.

This rearrangement joins TRBV30 to TRBJ2-1, with 7 positions matching TRBD1. The CDR3 sequence is 14 residues long. CDR1 and CDR2 from the germline V gene are GTSNPN and SVGIG (reference sequence). The J segment lost 5 bases and the V segment lost 3 bases, leaving 7 bases of the junction unmatched. CDR3 amino acids: CAWRGTAQNNEQFF. CDR3 coding DNA: TGTGCCTGGAGGGGGACAGCTCAGAACAATGAGCAGTTCTTC.

This clonotype is deemed medium-sized. The genes are TRBV6-1 and TRBJ1-4, with 8 positions matching TRBD1. The CDR3 contains 16 residues. The germline gives CDR1 MNHNS, CDR2 SASEGT. V lost 7 bases, J lost 7 bases, and 14 bases stayed unmatched. The CDR3 DNA reads TGTGCCAGCAACAAAGGACAGGGAAAACTTCGTGAAAAACTGTTTTTT. It encodes CASNKGQGKLREKLFF.

By sample fraction, this clonotype is medium-sized. CDR3 nucleotide sequence: TGTGCCAGTAGTGCGGACAGCTCCTATAAGCCCCAGCATTTT. Encoded protein: CASSADSSYKPQHF. The rearrangement links TRBV19 to TRBJ1-5; a possible D gene is TRBD1 (6 bases). V gave up 5 bases and J gave up 8 bases, with 16 bases separating them. The CDR3 spans 14 residues. Per the germline V gene, CDR1 is LNHDA and CDR2 is SQIVND (reference sequence).

This clonotype is deemed medium-sized. The CDR3 is CASQPRGVRNTIYF. In nucleotides, the CDR3 is TGTGCCAGCCAACCCCGGGGGGTGCGAAACACCATATATTTT. The chain employs TRBV6-2 or TRBV6-3 and TRBJ1-3; D is possibly TRBD1 (5 bases). The CDR3 consists of 14 residues. Germline CDR1 and CDR2: MNHEY and SVGEGT. Trimming removed 8 bases from V and 5 bases from J, with 16 bases in between.

This rearrangement joins TRBV7-2 to TRBJ1-1, with D uncertain. CDR1 is SGHTA, CDR2 FQGNSA, per germline. The CDR3 length is 14 residues. V dropped 5 bases and J dropped 1 base, with 11 bases sitting between them. CDR3 in amino acids: CASSPRQPNTEAFF. The CDR3 nucleotides are TGTGCCAGCAGCCCGAGACAACCGAACACTGAAGCTTTCTTT.

This clonotype is deemed medium-sized. The genes are TRBV11-3 and TRBJ1-1; no definite D call. CDR3 length: 12 residues. Germline CDR1 and CDR2: SGHNT and YENEEA. V lost 4 bases and J 4 bases, leaving 7 bases between the germline ends. Written as DNA, the CDR3 is TGTGCCAGCAGCTCCCGGACCACTGAAGCTTTCTTT. The encoded protein is CASSSRTTEAFF.

In the case of this clonotype: With only one base between it and a far larger clone, this is likely a read error. The chain combines TRBV6-1 with TRBJ1-2; no firm D call. The CDR3 covers 14 residues. Germline V lookup: CDR1 MNHNS, CDR2 SASEGT. The CDR3 loop reads CASSEPGLNYGYIF. For the CDR3, the DNA is TGTGCCAGCAGCGAGCCTGGGCTAAACTATGGCTACATCTTC.

This clonotype qualifies as medium-sized (0.01 to 0.1%). V gene TRBV6-1 combines with J gene TRBJ1-2; 7 bases match TRBD1. Per the germline V gene, CDR1 is MNHNS and CDR2 is SASEGT. V was pared by 4 bases and J by 8 bases, with 4 bases of the junction left unmatched. The CDR3 sequence is 12 residues long. CDR3 protein: CASSVSGGGYTF. CDR3 DNA: TGTGCCAGCAGTGTATCAGGGGGGGGCTACACCTTC.

By its share, this clonotype is medium-sized. The V gene is TRBV6-1, the J gene TRBJ1-2; D is unresolved. Trimming shortened V by 1 base and J by 8 bases, and 14 bases separated the two germline ends. CDR3 length: 14 residues. Germline lookup yields CDR1 MNHNS and CDR2 SASEGT. The DNA for the CDR3 is TGTGCCAGCAGTGAAGGAAGGGAAAGTACGGGCTACACCTTC. It translates to CASSEGRESTGYTF.

The genes are TRBV6-2 or TRBV6-3 and TRBJ2-2, with a possible D match to TRBD2 (6 bases). Germline V gives CDR1 MNHEY, CDR2 SVGEGT. Trimming took off 9 bases at V and 1 base at J, with 18 bases between the two ends. This CDR3 comprises 16 residues. The CDR3 loop is CARLAPLRGNTGELFF. The CDR3 DNA reads as TGTGCCAGGTTGGCCCCCTTGCGGGGGAACACCGGGGAGCTGTTTTTT.

This clonotype is a singleton in its sample. Since a much larger clone is just one base distant, this may be a read error. The chain has TRBV6-6 and TRBJ1-2, with a tentative D call TRBD1 (5 bases). The CDR3 contains 14 residues. The germline CDR1 and CDR2 sequences are MNHNY and SVGAGI (reference sequence). V dropped 8 bases and J dropped 12 bases, with 25 bases sitting between them. The CDR3 here is CASGGNNLGTYNTF. The DNA of the CDR3 is TGTGCCAGCGGTGGGAACAACCTCGGGACCTATAACACCTTC.